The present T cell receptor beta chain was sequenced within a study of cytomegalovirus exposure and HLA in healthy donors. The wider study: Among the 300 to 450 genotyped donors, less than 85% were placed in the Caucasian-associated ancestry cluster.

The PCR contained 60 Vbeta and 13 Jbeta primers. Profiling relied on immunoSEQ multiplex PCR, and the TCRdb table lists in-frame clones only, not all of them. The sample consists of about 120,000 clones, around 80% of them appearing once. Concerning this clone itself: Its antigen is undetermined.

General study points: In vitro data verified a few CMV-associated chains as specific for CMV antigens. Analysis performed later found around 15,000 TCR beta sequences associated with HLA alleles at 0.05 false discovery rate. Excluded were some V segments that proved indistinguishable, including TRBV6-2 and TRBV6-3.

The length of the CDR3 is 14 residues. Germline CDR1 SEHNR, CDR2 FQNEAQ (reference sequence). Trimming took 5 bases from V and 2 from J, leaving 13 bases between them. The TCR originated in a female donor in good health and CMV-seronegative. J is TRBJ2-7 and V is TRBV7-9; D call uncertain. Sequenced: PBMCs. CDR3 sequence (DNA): TGTGCCAGCAGCCCGTCGGAGAGAACCTACGAGCAGTACTTC. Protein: CASSPSERTYEQYF.